A selection of T cell receptor beta chains follows, all from one sample in a study of blood T cell repertoires in COVID-19. The table came from immunoSEQ multiplex PCR; TCRdb's copy has only in-frame clones and leaves some out. The repertoire holds 60,000 to 85,000 clones, with approximately 78% as singletons. The specimen was peripheral blood. Source of these receptors: a human donor in a cohort sampled during active COVID-19. CDR3s include the opening cysteine and the closing phenylalanine or tryptophan. The D gene is left open where the match is weak. Expanded clones are given a class, and other clones once, few, many or no size at all.

CDR3aa,CDR3nt,len,j_gene,abundance,d_gene,v_gene
CASSATTGTSLYTGELFF,TGCGCCAGCAGCGCGACAACCGGGACTAGTCTTTACACCGGGGAGCTGTTTTTT,18,TRBJ2-2,-,TRBD2,TRBV5-1
CASQISIQGSYEQYF,TGTGCCAGCCAAATCTCGATACAGGGATCCTACGAGCAGTACTTC,15,TRBJ2-7,-,-,TRBV27
CATSRGRIGTSGEEQFF,TGTGCCACCAGCAGAGGGAGGATCGGGACTAGCGGGGAAGAGCAGTTCTTC,17,TRBJ2-1,-,TRBD2,TRBV15
CASSPPGTGLGETQYF,TGTGCCAGCAGCCCTCCAGGGACAGGGTTAGGGGAGACCCAGTACTTC,16,TRBJ2-5,few,TRBD1,TRBV7-8
CASRGTGGGGEKLFF,TGTGCCAGCAGGGGTACAGGGGGAGGTGGTGAAAAACTGTTTTTT,15,TRBJ1-4,-,TRBD1,TRBV28
CASRMYGDLNTEAFF,TGCGCCAGCAGGATGTACGGAGACTTGAACACTGAAGCTTTCTTT,15,TRBJ1-1,few,-,TRBV5-1
CASSEWTGASNEQFF,TGTGCCAGCAGTGAATGGACGGGAGCAAGCAATGAGCAGTTCTTC,15,TRBJ2-1,-,-,TRBV6-1
CAGEPGLAASYEQYF,TGTGCCGGAGAACCGGGACTAGCGGCCTCCTACGAGCAGTACTTC,15,TRBJ2-7,few,TRBD2,TRBV2
CASSSSQQETQYF,TGTGCCAGCAGCTCATCTCAGCAAGAGACCCAGTACTTC,13,TRBJ2-5,-,-,TRBV7-2
CASSFRREHEQYF,TGTGCCAGCAGTTTCCGCAGGGAACACGAGCAGTACTTC,13,TRBJ2-7,-,-,TRBV27
CSVIRSGNSNEQFF,TGCAGCGTCATTAGGAGCGGGAATAGCAATGAGCAGTTCTTC,14,TRBJ2-1,few,TRBD2,TRBV29-1
CASSYSGRAGEGEQYF,TGTGCCAGCAGTTACTCCGGACGAGCGGGAGAAGGGGAGCAGTACTTC,16,TRBJ2-7,-,TRBD2,TRBV6-6
CASSHQSPRGRTYEQYF,TGCGCCAGCAGTCACCAGTCCCCCAGGGGACGGACCTACGAGCAGTACTTC,17,TRBJ2-7,few,-,TRBV23-1
CASSLVRGPTSPLHF,TGTGCCAGCAGCTTGGTGAGGGGGCCTACCTCACCCCTCCACTTT,15,TRBJ1-6,-,TRBD1,TRBV5-8